This T cell receptor beta chain appears in the sequencing data of a study of monozygotic twins with inflammatory bowel disease. Findings and caveats of the study: Using the inverse Simpson index, IBD patients had lower TCRbeta diversity than healthy co-twins.

Isolation of total RNA was performed on whole blood, with no prior T cell sorting. Using the 5' RACE reads, TCRdb records one entry per CDR3 protein without DNA. This table lists more than 300,000 distinct CDR3 sequences. This CDR3 has 14 amino acids. Germline V lookup: CDR1 SQVTM, CDR2 ANQGSEA. As for this clonotype: Its antigen is unidentified.

The sequencing sample was made of blood. The receptor's source is a human donor with ulcerative colitis or Crohn's disease, or a healthy co-twin of an affected twin (not recorded which). The chain uses TRBV29-1 and TRBJ2-1; the TCRdb D gene call, TRBD1, has no DNA to confirm it. CDR3 in amino acids: CSVSGTPSYNEQFF.